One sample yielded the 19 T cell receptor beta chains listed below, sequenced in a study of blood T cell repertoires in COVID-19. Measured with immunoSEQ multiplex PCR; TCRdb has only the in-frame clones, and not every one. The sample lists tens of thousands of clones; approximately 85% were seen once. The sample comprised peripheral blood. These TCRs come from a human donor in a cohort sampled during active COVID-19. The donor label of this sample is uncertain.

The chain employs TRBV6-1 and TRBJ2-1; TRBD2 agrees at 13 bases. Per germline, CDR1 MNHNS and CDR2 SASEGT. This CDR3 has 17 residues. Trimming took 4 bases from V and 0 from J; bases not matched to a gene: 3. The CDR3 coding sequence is TGTGCCAGCAGTGGGACTAGCGGGGGATCCTCCTACAATGAGCAGTTCTTC. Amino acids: CASSGTSGGSSYNEQFF.

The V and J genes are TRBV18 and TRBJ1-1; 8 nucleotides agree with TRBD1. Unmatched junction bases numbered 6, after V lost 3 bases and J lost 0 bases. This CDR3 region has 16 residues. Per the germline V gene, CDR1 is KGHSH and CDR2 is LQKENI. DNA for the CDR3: TGTGCCAGCTCACCGCAACCGACAGGGGTGAACACTGAAGCTTTCTTT. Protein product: CASSPQPTGVNTEAFF.

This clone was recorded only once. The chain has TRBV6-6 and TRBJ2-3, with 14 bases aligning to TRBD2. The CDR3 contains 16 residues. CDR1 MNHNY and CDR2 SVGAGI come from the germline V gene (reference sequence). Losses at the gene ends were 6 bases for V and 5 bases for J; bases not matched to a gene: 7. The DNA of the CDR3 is TGTGCCAGCAGCTACCGACTAGCGGGGGGGCTAGATACGCAGTATTTT. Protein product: CASSYRLAGGLDTQYF.

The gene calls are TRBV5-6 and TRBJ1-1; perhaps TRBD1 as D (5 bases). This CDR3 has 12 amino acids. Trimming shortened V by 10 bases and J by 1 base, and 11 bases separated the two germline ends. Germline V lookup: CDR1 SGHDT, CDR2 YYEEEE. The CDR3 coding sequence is TGTGCCTCCCAGGGCTGGAACACTGAAGCTTTCTTT. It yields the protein CASQGWNTEAFF.

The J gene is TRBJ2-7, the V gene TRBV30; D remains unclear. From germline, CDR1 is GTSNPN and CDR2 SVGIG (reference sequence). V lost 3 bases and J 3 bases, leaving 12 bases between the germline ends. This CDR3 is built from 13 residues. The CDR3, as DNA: TGTGCCTGGAGCAAAGAACAGAACTACGAGCAGTACTTC. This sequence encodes CAWSKEQNYEQYF.

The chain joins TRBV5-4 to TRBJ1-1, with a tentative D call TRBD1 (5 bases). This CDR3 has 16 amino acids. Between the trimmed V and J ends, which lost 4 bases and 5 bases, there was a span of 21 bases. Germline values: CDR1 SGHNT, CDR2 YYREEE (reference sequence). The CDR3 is CASSPPWGGKGTEAFF. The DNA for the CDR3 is TGTGCCAGCAGCCCCCCGTGGGGGGGGAAGGGGACTGAAGCTTTCTTT.

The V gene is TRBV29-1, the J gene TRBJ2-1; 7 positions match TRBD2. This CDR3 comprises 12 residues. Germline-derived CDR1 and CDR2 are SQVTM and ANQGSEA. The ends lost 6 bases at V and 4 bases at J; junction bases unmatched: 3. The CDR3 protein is CSVGGLYNEQFF. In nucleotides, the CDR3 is TGCAGCGTGGGAGGGTTATACAATGAGCAGTTCTTC.

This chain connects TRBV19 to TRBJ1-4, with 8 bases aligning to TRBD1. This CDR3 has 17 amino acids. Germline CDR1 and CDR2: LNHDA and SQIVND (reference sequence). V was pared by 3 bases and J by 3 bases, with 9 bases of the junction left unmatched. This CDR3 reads CASSIAYWTGPNEKLFF. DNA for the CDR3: TGTGCCAGTAGTATCGCCTATTGGACAGGGCCTAATGAAAAACTGTTTTTT.

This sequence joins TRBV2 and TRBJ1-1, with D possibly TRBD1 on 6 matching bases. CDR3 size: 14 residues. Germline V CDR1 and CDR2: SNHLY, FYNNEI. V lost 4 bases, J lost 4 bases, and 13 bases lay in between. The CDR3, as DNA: TGTGCCAGCAGTGCCCGGGGGGCGGGCACTGAAGCTTTCTTT. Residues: CASSARGAGTEAFF.

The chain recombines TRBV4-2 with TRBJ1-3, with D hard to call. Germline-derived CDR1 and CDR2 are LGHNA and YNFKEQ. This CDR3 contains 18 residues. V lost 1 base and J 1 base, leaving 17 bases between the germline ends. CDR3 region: CASSQGIRGTLSGNTIYF. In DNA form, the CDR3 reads TGTGCCAGCAGCCAAGGGATCCGGGGAACCCTTTCTGGAAACACCATATATTTT.

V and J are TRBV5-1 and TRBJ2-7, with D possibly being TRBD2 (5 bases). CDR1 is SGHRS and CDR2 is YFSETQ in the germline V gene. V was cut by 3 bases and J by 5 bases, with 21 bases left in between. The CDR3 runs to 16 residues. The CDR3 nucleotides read TGCGCCAGCAGCTGGAGGACGAGGGCAGAAGCTGACGAGCAGTACTTC. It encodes CASSWRTRAEADEQYF.

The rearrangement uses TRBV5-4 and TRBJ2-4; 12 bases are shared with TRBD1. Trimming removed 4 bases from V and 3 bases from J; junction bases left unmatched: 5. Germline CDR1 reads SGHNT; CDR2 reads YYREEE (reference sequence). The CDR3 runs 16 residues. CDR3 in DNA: TGTGCCAGCAGCACGGGGACAGGGGGCTTCAAAAACATTCAGTACTTC. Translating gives CASSTGTGGFKNIQYF. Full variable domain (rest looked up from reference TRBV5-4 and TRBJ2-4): ETGVTQSPTHLIKTRGQQVTLRCSSQSGHNTVSWYQQALGQGPQFIFQYYREEENGRGNFPPRFSGLQFPNYSSELNVNALELDDSALYLCASSTGTGGFKNIQYFGAGTRLSVL.

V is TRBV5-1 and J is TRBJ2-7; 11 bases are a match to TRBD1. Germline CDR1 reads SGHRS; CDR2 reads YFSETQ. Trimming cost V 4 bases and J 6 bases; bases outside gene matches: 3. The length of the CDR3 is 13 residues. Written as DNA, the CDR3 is TGCGCCAGCAGCCGGACAGGGGGCCTCGAGCAGTACTTC. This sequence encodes CASSRTGGLEQYF. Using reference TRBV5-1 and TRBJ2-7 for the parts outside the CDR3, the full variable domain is KAGVTQTPRYLIKTRGQQVTLSCSPISGHRSVSWYQQTPGQGLQFLFEYFSETQRNKGNFPGRFSGRQFSNSRSEMNVSTLELGDSALYLCASSRTGGLEQYFGPGTRLTVT.

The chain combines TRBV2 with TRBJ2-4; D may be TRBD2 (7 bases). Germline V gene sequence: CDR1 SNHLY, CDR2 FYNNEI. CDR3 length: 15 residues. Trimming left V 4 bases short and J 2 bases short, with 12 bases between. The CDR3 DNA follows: TGTGCCAGCAGTGCTGGGGGGGCGTCCAAAAACATTCAGTACTTC. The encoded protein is CASSAGGASKNIQYF.

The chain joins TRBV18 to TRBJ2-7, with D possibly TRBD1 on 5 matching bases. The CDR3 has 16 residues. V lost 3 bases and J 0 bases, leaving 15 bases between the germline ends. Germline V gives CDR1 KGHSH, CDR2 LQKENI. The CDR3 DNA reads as TGTGCCAGCTCACCGGGGCCGACAGTTACCTCCTACGAGCAGTACTTC. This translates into CASSPGPTVTSYEQYF.

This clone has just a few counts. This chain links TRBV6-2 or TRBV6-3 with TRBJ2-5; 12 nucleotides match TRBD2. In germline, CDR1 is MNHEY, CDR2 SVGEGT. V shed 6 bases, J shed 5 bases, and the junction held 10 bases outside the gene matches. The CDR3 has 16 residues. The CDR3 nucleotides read TGTGCCAGCAGCCCGACTAGCGGGGGCCCCATGGAGACCCAGTACTTC. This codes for CASSPTSGGPMETQYF.

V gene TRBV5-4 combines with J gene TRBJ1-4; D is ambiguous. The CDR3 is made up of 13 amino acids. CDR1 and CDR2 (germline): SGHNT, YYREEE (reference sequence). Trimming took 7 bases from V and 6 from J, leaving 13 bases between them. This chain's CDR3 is CASRAGLDEKLFF. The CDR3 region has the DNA TGTGCCAGCCGCGCGGGCCTAGATGAAAAACTGTTTTTT.

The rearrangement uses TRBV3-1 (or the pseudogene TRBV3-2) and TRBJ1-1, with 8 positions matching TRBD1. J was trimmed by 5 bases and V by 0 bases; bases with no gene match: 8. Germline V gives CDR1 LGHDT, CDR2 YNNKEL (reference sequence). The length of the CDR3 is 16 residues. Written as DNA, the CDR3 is TGTGCCAGCAGCCAAGAACCAGGGGGCGTCTATACTGAAGCTTTCTTT. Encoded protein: CASSQEPGGVYTEAFF.

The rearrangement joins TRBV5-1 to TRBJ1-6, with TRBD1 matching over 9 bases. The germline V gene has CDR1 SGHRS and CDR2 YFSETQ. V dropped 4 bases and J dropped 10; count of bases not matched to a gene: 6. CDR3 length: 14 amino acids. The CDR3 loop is CASSPGQGFSPLHF. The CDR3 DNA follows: TGCGCCAGCAGCCCTGGACAGGGGTTCTCACCCCTCCACTTT.